This TCR beta chain derives from a study of cytomegalovirus exposure and HLA in healthy donors. Findings and limits, study-wide: Reportedly, fewer N-insertions than the approximately 700-donor mean appeared in an Asian-associated ancestry cluster in a later analysis. Prediction of most subjects' HLA-A and HLA-B alleles by TCR beta sequences was reportedly accurate. In a later analysis, at a false discovery rate of 0.05, roughly 18,000 TCR beta sequences were associated with HLA alleles.

Amplification used 60 Vbeta primers and 13 Jbeta primers. Assay used: immunoSEQ multiplex PCR; TCRdb lists only in-frame clones, some missing. The table records some 100,000 clones, 70% to 85% of them present only once. This clone has a handful of counts. Antigen unknown. The CDR3 runs to 16 residues. CDR1 and CDR2 (germline): SGHDT, YYEEEE. Trimming stripped 4 bases from V and 3 bases from J, with 16 bases between. At collection, donors were nominally healthy, but unrecorded immune exposures were probable. The chain carries TRBV5-6 and TRBJ2-2; maybe TRBD2 (6 bases). The sample taken for sequencing was PBMCs. The receptor was isolated from a woman younger than 30 in good health and CMV-seronegative. As DNA, the CDR3 is TGTGCCAGCAGCACGGGGGTAGCCCGGGACACCGGGGAGCTGTTTTTT. Amino acid sequence: CASSTGVARDTGELFF.